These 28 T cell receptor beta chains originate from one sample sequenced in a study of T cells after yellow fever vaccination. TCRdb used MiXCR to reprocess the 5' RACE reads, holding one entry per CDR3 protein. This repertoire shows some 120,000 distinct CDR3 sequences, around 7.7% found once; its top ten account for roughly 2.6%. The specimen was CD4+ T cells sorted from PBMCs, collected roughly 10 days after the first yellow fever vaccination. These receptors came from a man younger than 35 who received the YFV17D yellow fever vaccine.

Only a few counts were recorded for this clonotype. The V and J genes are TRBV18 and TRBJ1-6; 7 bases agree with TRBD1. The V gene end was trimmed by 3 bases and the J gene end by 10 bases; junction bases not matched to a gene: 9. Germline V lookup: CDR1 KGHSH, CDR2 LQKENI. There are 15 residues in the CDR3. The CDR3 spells CASSPRQGRGSPLHF. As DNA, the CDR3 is TGTGCCAGCTCACCCAGACAGGGTAGAGGATCACCCCTCCACTTT.

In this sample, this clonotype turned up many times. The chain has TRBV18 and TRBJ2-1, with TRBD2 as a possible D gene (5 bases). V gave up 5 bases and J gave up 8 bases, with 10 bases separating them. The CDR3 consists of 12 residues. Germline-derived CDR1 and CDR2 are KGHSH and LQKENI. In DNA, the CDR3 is TGTGCCAGCTCAAGAGAGGGAGATGAGCAGTTCTTC. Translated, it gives CASSREGDEQFF.

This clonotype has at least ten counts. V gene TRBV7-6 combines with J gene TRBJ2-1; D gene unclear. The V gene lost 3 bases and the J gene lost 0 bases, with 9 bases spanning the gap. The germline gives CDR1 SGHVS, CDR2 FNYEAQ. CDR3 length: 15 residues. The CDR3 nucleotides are TGTGCCAGCAGCTTGGCGGTGAGCTCCTACAATGAGCAGTTCTTC. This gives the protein CASSLAVSSYNEQFF.

The CDR3 protein is CSVEDLKGRETQYF. DNA for the CDR3: TGCAGCGTTGAAGATCTTAAGGGGCGGGAGACCCAGTACTTC. The rearrangement links TRBV29-1 to TRBJ2-5; possibly TRBD1 for D (5 bases). Trimming took off 0 bases at V and 5 bases at J, with 13 bases between the two ends. The CDR3 consists of 14 residues. Germline assignment: CDR1 SQVTM and CDR2 ANQGSEA. The variable domain in full, completed from reference TRBV29-1 and TRBJ2-5, reads SAVISQKPSRDICQRGTSLTIQCQVDSQVTMMFWYRQQPGQSLTLIATANQGSEATYESGFVIDKFPISRPNLTFSTLTVSNMSPEDSSIYLCSVEDLKGRETQYFGPGTRLLVL.

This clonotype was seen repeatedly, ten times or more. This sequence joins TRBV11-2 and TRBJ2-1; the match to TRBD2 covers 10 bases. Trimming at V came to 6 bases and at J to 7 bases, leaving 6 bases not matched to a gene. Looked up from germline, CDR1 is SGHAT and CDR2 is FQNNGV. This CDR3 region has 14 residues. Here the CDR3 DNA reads TGTGCCAGCAGACGAAAAGCGGGGGGGAATGAGCAGTTCTTC. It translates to CASRRKAGGNEQFF.

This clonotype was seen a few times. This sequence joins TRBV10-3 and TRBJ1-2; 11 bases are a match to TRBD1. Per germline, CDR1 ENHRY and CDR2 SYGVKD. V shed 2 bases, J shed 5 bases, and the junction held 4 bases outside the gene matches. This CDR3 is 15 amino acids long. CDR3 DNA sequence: TGTGCCATCAGTGAGGGACAGGGGGCACGATATGGCTACACCTTC. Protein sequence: CAISEGQGARYGYTF.

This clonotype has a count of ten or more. The CDR3 protein is CASSQNTAGEAFF. The CDR3 nucleotides are TGTGCCAGCAGCCAAAATACGGCGGGAGAAGCTTTCTTT. V is TRBV3-1 and J is TRBJ1-1, with D unclear. V dropped 2 bases and J dropped 8 bases, with 12 bases sitting between them. This CDR3 region has 13 residues. Per the germline V gene, CDR1 is LGHDT and CDR2 is YNNKEL (reference sequence).

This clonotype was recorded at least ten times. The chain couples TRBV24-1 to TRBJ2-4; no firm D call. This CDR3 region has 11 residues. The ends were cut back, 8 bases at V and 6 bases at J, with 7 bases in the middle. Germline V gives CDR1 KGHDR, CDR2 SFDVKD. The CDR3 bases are TGTGCCACCAAGGGCGGAAACATTCAGTACTTC. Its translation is CATKGGNIQYF.

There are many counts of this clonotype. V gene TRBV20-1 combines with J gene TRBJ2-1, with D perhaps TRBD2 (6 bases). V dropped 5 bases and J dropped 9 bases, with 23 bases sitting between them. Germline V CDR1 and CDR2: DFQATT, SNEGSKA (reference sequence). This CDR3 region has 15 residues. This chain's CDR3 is CSARVTSLVSGEQFF. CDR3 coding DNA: TGCAGTGCTCGCGTTACTAGCCTGGTGTCTGGTGAGCAGTTCTTC.

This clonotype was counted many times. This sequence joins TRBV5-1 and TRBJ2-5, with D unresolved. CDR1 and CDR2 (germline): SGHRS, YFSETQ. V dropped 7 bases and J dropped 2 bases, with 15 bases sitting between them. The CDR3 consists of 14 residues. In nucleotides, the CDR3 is TGCGCCAGCCGATATTCGACCCCTCAAGAGACCCAGTACTTC. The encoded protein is CASRYSTPQETQYF.

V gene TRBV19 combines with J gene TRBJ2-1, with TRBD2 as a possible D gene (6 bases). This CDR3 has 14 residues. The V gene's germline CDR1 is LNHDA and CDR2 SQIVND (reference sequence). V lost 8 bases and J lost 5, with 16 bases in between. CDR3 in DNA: TGTGCCAGTCGGATCCGGGGACTGAACAATGAGCAGTTCTTC. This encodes CASRIRGLNNEQFF.

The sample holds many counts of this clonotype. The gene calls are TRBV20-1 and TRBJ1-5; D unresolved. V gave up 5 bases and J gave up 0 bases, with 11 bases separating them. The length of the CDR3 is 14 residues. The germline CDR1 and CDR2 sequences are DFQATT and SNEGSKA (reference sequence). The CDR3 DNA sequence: TGCAGTGCTCCGGGCGATAATAGCAATCAGCCCCAGCATTTT. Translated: CSAPGDNSNQPQHF.

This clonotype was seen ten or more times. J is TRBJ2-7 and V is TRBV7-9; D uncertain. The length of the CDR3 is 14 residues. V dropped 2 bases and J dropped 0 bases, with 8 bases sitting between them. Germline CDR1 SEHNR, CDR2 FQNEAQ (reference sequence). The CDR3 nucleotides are TGTGCCAGCAGCTTACAGAGTAGCTCCTACGAGCAGTACTTC. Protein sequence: CASSLQSSSYEQYF.

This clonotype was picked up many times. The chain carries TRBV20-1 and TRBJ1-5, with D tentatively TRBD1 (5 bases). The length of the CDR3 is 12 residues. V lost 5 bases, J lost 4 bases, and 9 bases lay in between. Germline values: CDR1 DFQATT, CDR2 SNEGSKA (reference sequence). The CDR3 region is CSASAGNQPQHF. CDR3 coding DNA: TGCAGTGCTTCGGCAGGGAATCAGCCCCAGCATTTT.

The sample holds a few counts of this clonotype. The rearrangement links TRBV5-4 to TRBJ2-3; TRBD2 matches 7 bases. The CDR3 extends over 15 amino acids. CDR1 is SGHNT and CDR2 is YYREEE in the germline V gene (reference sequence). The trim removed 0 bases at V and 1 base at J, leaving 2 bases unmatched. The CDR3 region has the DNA TGTGCCAGCAGCTTGGGGGGGGGACGCACAGATACGCAGTATTTT. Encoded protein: CASSLGGGRTDTQYF.

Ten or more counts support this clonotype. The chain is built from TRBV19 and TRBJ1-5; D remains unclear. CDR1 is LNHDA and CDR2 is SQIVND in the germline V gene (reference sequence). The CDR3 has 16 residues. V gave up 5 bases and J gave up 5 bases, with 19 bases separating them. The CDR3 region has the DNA TGTGCCAGTAGTTCGGAGGGTCGTTTGAGGGATCAGCCCCAGCATTTT. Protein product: CASSSEGRLRDQPQHF.

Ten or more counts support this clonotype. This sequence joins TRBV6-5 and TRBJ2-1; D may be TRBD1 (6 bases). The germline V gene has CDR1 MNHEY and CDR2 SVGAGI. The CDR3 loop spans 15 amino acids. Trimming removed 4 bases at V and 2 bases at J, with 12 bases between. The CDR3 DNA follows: TGTGCCAGCAGTTTACAGGGATCGGCCTACAATGAGCAGTTCTTC. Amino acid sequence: CASSLQGSAYNEQFF.

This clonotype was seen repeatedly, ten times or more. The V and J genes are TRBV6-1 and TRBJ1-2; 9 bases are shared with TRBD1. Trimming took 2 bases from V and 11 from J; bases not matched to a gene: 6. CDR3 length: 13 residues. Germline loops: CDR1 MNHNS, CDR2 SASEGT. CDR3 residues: CASSEIQGASYTF. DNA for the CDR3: TGTGCCAGCAGTGAAATACAGGGGGCGAGTTACACCTTC.

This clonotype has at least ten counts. CDR3 region: CASCSGWNTEAFF. As DNA, the CDR3 is TGTGCCAGCTGCAGTGGGTGGAACACTGAAGCTTTCTTT. V usage is TRBV19 and J usage is TRBJ1-1; D uncertain. Trimming removed 9 bases from V and 1 base from J, with 12 bases in between. Germline CDR1 reads LNHDA; CDR2 reads SQIVND (reference sequence). The length of the CDR3 is 13 residues.

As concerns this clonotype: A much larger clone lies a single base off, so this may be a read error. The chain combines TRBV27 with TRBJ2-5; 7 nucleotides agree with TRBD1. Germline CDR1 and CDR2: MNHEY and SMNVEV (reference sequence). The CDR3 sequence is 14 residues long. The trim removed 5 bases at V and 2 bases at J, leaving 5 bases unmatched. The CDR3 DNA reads TGTGCCAGCAGTCTCGGGACAGAGCAAGAGACCCAGTACTTC. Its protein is CASSLGTEQETQYF.

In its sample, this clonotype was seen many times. CDR3 in DNA: TGCGCCAGCAGCCCCGGGACTAGCGGTGAGACCCAGTACTTC. Encoded protein: CASSPGTSGETQYF. The V gene is TRBV5-1, the J gene TRBJ2-5, with 11 bases lining up with TRBD2. V shed 4 bases and J 5 bases; nucleotides not matched to a gene: 4. The germline V gene encodes CDR1 SGHRS and CDR2 YFSETQ. The CDR3 consists of 14 residues.

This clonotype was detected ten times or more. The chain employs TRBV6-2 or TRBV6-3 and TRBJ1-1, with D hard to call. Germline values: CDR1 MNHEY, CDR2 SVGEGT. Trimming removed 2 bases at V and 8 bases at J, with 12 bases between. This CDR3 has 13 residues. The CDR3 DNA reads TGTGCCAGCAGTTACCTCCCCACTGTGGAAGCTTTCTTT. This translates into CASSYLPTVEAFF.

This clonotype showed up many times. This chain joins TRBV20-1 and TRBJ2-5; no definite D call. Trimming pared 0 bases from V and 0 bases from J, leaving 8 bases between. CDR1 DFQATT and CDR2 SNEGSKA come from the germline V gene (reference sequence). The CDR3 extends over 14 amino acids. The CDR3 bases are TGCAGTGCTAGAGATTTCGGGTACCAAGAGACCCAGTACTTC. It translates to CSARDFGYQETQYF.

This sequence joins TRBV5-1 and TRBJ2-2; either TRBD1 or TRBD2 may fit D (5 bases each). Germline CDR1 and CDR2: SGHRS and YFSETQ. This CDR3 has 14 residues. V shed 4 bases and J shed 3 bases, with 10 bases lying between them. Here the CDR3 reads CASSPGSYTGELFF. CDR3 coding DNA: TGCGCCAGCAGCCCAGGGAGTTACACCGGGGAGCTGTTTTTT. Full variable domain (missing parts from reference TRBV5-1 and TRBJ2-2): KAGVTQTPRYLIKTRGQQVTLSCSPISGHRSVSWYQQTPGQGLQFLFEYFSETQRNKGNFPGRFSGRQFSNSRSEMNVSTLELGDSALYLCASSPGSYTGELFFGEGSRLTVL.

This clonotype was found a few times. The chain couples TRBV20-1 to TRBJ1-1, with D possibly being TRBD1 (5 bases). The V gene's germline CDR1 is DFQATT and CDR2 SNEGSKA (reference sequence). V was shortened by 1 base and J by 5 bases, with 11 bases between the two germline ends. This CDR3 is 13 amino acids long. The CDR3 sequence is CSARGGGDTEAFF. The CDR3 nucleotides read TGCAGTGCTAGAGGGGGGGGGGATACTGAAGCTTTCTTT.

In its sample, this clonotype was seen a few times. As DNA, the CDR3 is TGCGCCAGCAGTGATACCGGGACAGTGAACACTGAAGCTTTCTTT. Its protein is CASSDTGTVNTEAFF. The V call is TRBV10-1, the J call TRBJ1-1; TRBD1 matches 7 bases. CDR1 is WNHNN and CDR2 is SYGVQD in the germline V gene (reference sequence). The CDR3 is 15 residues long. Trimming cost V 3 bases and J 0 bases; bases outside gene matches: 4.

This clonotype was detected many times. CDR3 residues: CASSSPSGGVYNEQFF. CDR3 nucleotide sequence: TGTGCCAGCAGTTCTCCTAGCGGGGGGGTCTACAATGAGCAGTTCTTC. J is TRBJ2-1 and V is TRBV28; 12 bases map to TRBD2. The length of the CDR3 is 16 residues. The V gene's germline CDR1 is MDHEN and CDR2 SYDVKM. Losses at the gene ends were 4 bases for V and 3 bases for J; bases not matched to a gene: 4.

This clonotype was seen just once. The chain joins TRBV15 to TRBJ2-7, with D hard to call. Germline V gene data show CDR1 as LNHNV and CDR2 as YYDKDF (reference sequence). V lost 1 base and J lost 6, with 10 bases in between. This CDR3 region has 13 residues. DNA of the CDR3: TGTGCCACCAGCAGAGTTCGCAGTGCCGAGCAGTACGTC. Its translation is CATSRVRSAEQYV.